In this sample, the clone carrying this T cell receptor beta chain turned up a few times. Its antigen is undetermined. CDR1 is LNHNV, CDR2 YYDKDF, per germline (reference sequence). Germline trimming cut 0 bases from V and 6 bases from J; bases unmatched to any gene: 7. This CDR3 contains 16 residues. This sample is drawn from a study of T cells after yellow fever vaccination. Study results and limitations: Abundant clonotypes (contaminants from the bulk population) could be present in FACS-sorted repertoires. Only a minor proportion of clonotypes was detected across both CD4 and CD8 compartments.

The TCR cDNA carried a universal primer site and UMIs from 5'RACE template switching. MiXCR was run by TCRdb on the 5' RACE reads, yielding one entry per CDR3 protein. Of fewer than 100,000 distinct CDR3 sequences in the sample, under 6.5% were seen once. This receptor was taken from a man between 18 and 29 years old who received the YFV17D yellow fever vaccine. The genes are TRBV15 and TRBJ1-5; 8 nucleotides line up with TRBD1. This material consisted of CD8+ T cells sorted from PBMCs, taken 10 days after the yellow fever booster vaccination. The CDR3 loop reads CATSREWTGTTQPQHF. The CDR3 coding sequence is TGTGCCACCAGCAGAGAGTGGACAGGGACGACTCAGCCCCAGCATTTT.